Detailed here is one T cell receptor beta chain. Its target is not known. Profiling relied on immunoSEQ multiplex PCR, and the TCRdb table lists in-frame clones only, not all of them. The table records tens of thousands of clones, over 75% of them present only once. This record belongs to a study of T cells in localized non-small cell lung cancer. The study, taken as a whole, reports: A raised T cell density in blood coincided with lengthier overall survival. Adjacent uninvolved lung had the highest clonality, suggesting focused antigen responses. Analysis by sequencing included only one tumor region, so heterogeneity remains possible. Appearance in adjacent lung was seen for a median 57 of the top 100 tumor clones.

Specimen: peripheral blood, collected before any cancer treatment. This clonotype was obtained from a female donor older than 55 with stage I lung adenocarcinoma.

CDR3 sequence reads: CASSTGGAEQFF. CDR3 DNA sequence: TGTGCCAGCAGCACAGGGGGGGCTGAGCAGTTCTTC. The rearrangement joins TRBV7-9 to TRBJ2-1; maybe TRBD1 (8 bases). Germline V gene sequence: CDR1 SEHNR, CDR2 FQNEAQ (reference sequence). With 5 bases removed from V and 9 bases from J, the gap between germline ends came to 11 bases. The CDR3 totals 12 residues.